This T cell receptor beta chain is drawn from a study of OX40 agonist ivuxolimab in advanced cancers. Profiling relied on immunoSEQ multiplex PCR, and the TCRdb table lists in-frame clones only, not all of them. The table includes tens of thousands of clones, roughly 93% detected once. V was shortened by 2 bases and J by 2 bases, with 11 bases between the two germline ends. CDR1 and CDR2 from the germline V gene are SGHTA and FQGNSA. The CDR3 sequence is 15 residues long. This TCR was recovered from an adult with an advanced solid tumor such as melanoma, head and neck, liver or kidney cancer. The specimen comprised CD4+ or CD8+ T cells sorted from blood, sampled in a trial of the OX40 agonist ivuxolimab. The J gene is TRBJ2-3, the V gene TRBV7-2; possibly TRBD1 or TRBD2 for D (7 bases each). In nucleotides, the CDR3 is TGTGCCAGCAGCTTAAGCGGGACAGCCACAGATACGCAGTATTTT. Its protein is CASSLSGTATDTQYF.